This is a list of T cell receptor beta chains from one sample in a study of T-cell reconstitution after alpha-beta-depleted transplantation in children. TCRdb itself ran the PCR reads through MiXCR, one entry per CDR3 protein. The repertoire holds a few hundred thousand distinct CDR3 sequences, 12% seen once, with around 5.8% in the top ten. The material was PBMCs from the stem cell graft donor, obtained from the stem cell graft. The receptors were gathered from a human donor who donated a stem cell graft to a child with combined immunodeficiency. Both conserved end residues are part of each CDR3. D genes are given only for firm matches. Size is omitted from some rows. Given values are once, few, many or a class for expanded clones.

clone_size j_call v_call d_call cdr3_aa cdr3_nt
- TRBJ2-3 TRBV4-3 - CASSQEASAPSTDTQYF TGCGCCAGCAGCCAAGAGGCGAGCGCCCCGAGCACAGATACGCAGTATTTT
- TRBJ1-6 TRBV6-5 TRBD1 CASSYEGAGQGFSPLHF TGTGCCAGCAGTTACGAAGGCGCAGGACAGGGGTTTTCACCCCTCCACTTT
few TRBJ1-4 TRBV27 TRBD1 CASSGQGAGEKLFF TGTGCCAGCAGCGGACAGGGGGCTGGAGAAAAACTGTTTTTT
many TRBJ2-1 TRBV12-3/TRBV12-4 TRBD2 CASSSYGLAGASSYNEQFF TGTGCCAGCAGTTCCTATGGCCTAGCGGGGGCGAGCTCCTACAATGAGCAGTTCTTC
few TRBJ2-2 TRBV7-2 TRBD1 CASSVDRGNTGELFF TGTGCCAGCAGCGTCGACAGGGGGAACACCGGGGAGCTGTTTTTT
- TRBJ2-6 TRBV2 - CATRVGANVLTF TGTGCCACCCGAGTGGGGGCCAACGTCCTGACTTTC
few TRBJ2-7 TRBV5-1 TRBD1 CASSTQTGGSYEQYF TGCGCCAGCAGCACCCAGACAGGGGGGTCCTACGAGCAGTACTTC
- TRBJ2-5 TRBV18 - CASSPPVRGRKTQYF TGTGCCAGCTCACCACCCGTTCGGGGCCGGAAGACCCAGTACTTC
few TRBJ2-1 TRBV7-9 TRBD1 CASSPTTGSNEQFF TGTGCCAGCAGCCCCACGACAGGGTCCAATGAGCAGTTCTTC
- TRBJ2-1 TRBV9 TRBD2 CASSVPLGGGPPHEQFF TGTGCCAGCAGCGTACCTCTCGGGGGGGGCCCCCCCCATGAGCAGTTCTTC
- TRBJ2-1 TRBV5-1 - CASSLAQLKSDEQFF TGCGCCAGCAGCTTGGCCCAGCTTAAGTCTGATGAGCAGTTCTTC
many TRBJ2-1 TRBV9 TRBD2 CASSVGLAGVRFF TGTGCCAGCAGCGTAGGGCTAGCGGGAGTTCGGTTCTTC
many TRBJ2-5 TRBV27 TRBD2 CASSTIAGVATLETQYF TGTGCCAGCAGTACTATAGCGGGAGTAGCGACTTTGGAGACCCAGTACTTC
many TRBJ2-5 TRBV7-9 TRBD1 CASSLADRGLEETQYF TGTGCCAGCAGCTTAGCGGACAGGGGGCTGGAGGAGACCCAGTACTTC
- TRBJ2-1 TRBV4-3 TRBD2 CASSHGTSGGATEQFF TGCGCCAGCAGCCATGGGACTAGCGGGGGGGCAACGGAGCAGTTCTTC
many TRBJ2-3 TRBV20-1 - CSAMADSLAQYF TGCAGTGCTATGGCGGACAGCTTAGCGCAGTATTTT
many TRBJ2-2 TRBV27 - CASSFTAANTGELFF TGTGCCAGCAGTTTTACAGCCGCGAACACCGGGGAGCTGTTTTTT
few TRBJ1-3 TRBV29-1 TRBD1 CGYRGLSSGNTIYF TGCGGGTACAGGGGCCTAAGCTCTGGAAACACCATATATTTT
many TRBJ2-5 TRBV7-9 - CASSPTGLKQETQYF TGTGCCAGCAGCCCGACAGGACTCAAACAAGAGACCCAGTACTTC
few TRBJ2-3 TRBV4-2 TRBD2 CASSQDEVAGVITDTQYF TGTGCCAGCAGCCAAGATGAAGTAGCGGGGGTCATTACAGATACGCAGTATTTT
many TRBJ2-1 TRBV27 - CASSSAPGAGNEQFF TGTGCCAGCAGTTCCGCCCCAGGGGCTGGGAATGAGCAGTTCTTC
few TRBJ1-1 TRBV15 - CATSRPAFEAFF TGTGCCACCAGCAGACCAGCGTTTGAAGCTTTCTTT
- TRBJ1-5 TRBV12-3/TRBV12-4 TRBD1 CASRGQVHQPQHF TGTGCCAGCAGGGGACAGGTCCATCAGCCCCAGCATTTT
- TRBJ2-7 TRBV12-3/TRBV12-4 - CASSFSQIYEQYF TGTGCCAGCAGTTTTTCGCAGATCTACGAGCAGTACTTC
- TRBJ2-7 TRBV7-9 - CASSPSGTSYEQYF TGTGCCAGCAGCCCCTCCGGGACATCCTACGAGCAGTACTTC
once TRBJ2-7 TRBV7-9 - CASSLQQDYYEQYF TGTGCCAGCAGCTTACAACAGGACTACTACGAGCAGTACTTC